One and the same sample provided the 26 T cell receptor beta chains below, sequenced in a study of regulatory T cells in long-lasting Graves disease. HTBI primers from iRepertoire and Arm-PCR of CDR3 regions yielded the TCR beta libraries. MiXCR, applied by TCRdb to the multiplex PCR reads, yields one record per CDR3 protein. The sample carries about 440,000 distinct CDR3 sequences, 16% recorded once. As for time point: newly diagnosed GD, antithyroid drugs for less than 3 months. Researchers made the TCR library from RNA that was extracted from PBMCs. This same sample was also part of a study on T cells in Graves' hyperthyroidism and ophthalmopathy.

The input for sequencing was peripheral blood mononuclear cells (PBMCs), taken at new diagnosis, from a patient treated with antithyroid drugs. These receptors originate from a woman aged 18-35 years with Graves disease.

This clonotype was seen repeatedly, ten times or more. The genes are TRBV28 and TRBJ2-7, with 7 positions matching TRBD2. The CDR3 is 15 residues long. The junction had 9 bases not matched to a gene; V was cut back by 6 bases and J by 1 base. Germline V gives CDR1 MDHEN, CDR2 SYDVKM. The CDR3 DNA is TGTGCCAGCAGCCCCGGGGGGACCTTTTCCTACGAGCAGTACTTC. Residues: CASSPGGTFSYEQYF.

This clonotype was recorded at least ten times. The chain uses TRBV12-3 or TRBV12-4 and TRBJ2-7; 8 bases match TRBD2. This CDR3 is 15 amino acids long. V dropped 2 bases and J dropped 4; count of bases not matched to a gene: 7. The CDR3 nucleotides are TGTGCCAGCAGTTTAATAGCGGGAAGTTCTTACGAGCAGTACTTC. Encoded protein: CASSLIAGSSYEQYF.

The CDR3 protein is CASRPAGTNTGELFF. CDR3 nucleotides: TGTGCCAGCAGGCCAGCGGGGACGAACACCGGGGAGCTGTTTTTT. The chain links TRBV27 to TRBJ2-2; 7 positions match TRBD2. The germline CDR1 and CDR2 sequences are MNHEY and SMNVEV (reference sequence). This CDR3 is built from 15 residues. The junction had 4 bases not matched to a gene; V was cut back by 6 bases and J by 0 bases.

This clonotype has just a few counts. The V call is TRBV29-1, the J call TRBJ2-7, with 9 bases lining up with TRBD1. The length of the CDR3 is 14 residues. The V and J ends lost 1 base and 0 bases, in that order; junction bases with no gene match: 1. CDR1 and CDR2 (germline): SQVTM, ANQGSEA. The DNA for the CDR3 is TGCAGCGTTGAAGGGACAGGGGCCTCCTACGAGCAGTACTTC. It encodes CSVEGTGASYEQYF.

The chain uses TRBV28 and TRBJ2-2, with D hard to call. The germline V gene has CDR1 MDHEN and CDR2 SYDVKM. V dropped 6 bases and J dropped 4 bases, with 9 bases sitting between them. CDR3 length equals 13 residues. This chain's CDR3 is CASSFGVTGELFF. The CDR3 DNA reads as TGTGCCAGCAGCTTCGGAGTCACCGGGGAGCTGTTTTTT.

The chain recombines TRBV4-1 with TRBJ2-5; 7 positions agree with TRBD2. The CDR3 extends over 13 amino acids. The germline V gene has CDR1 MGHRA and CDR2 YSYEKL. Trimming removed 2 bases from V and 5 bases from J; junction bases left unmatched: 2. The CDR3 loop is CASSQPLAETQYF. The DNA for the CDR3 is TGCGCCAGCAGCCAACCACTAGCGGAGACCCAGTACTTC.

This clonotype showed up many times. V and J are TRBV24-1 and TRBJ1-1, with D maybe TRBD1 (6 bases). There are 16 residues in the CDR3. Trimming removed 2 bases at V and 3 bases at J, with 15 bases between. Germline loops: CDR1 KGHDR, CDR2 SFDVKD. CDR3 DNA: TGTGCCACCAGTGATTCAGGCGGGGGGCTAGACACTGAAGCTTTCTTT. Its translation is CATSDSGGGLDTEAFF.

In its sample, this clonotype was seen a few times. The chain is built from TRBV5-5 and TRBJ1-1, with D uncertain. Trimming shortened V by 2 bases and J by 5 bases, and 10 bases separated the two germline ends. This CDR3 is built from 13 residues. Looked up from germline, CDR1 is SGHKS and CDR2 is YYEKEE (reference sequence). The CDR3 DNA reads TGTGCCAGCAGCTTTGAGGGCTGGACTGAAGCTTTCTTT. Translating it yields CASSFEGWTEAFF.

The chain couples TRBV5-1 to TRBJ2-5; 10 bases fit TRBD2. Germline V lookup: CDR1 SGHRS, CDR2 YFSETQ. The CDR3 sequence is 15 residues long. With V trimmed by 0 bases and J by 6 bases, 5 bases remained unmatched. Here the CDR3 reads CASSLGLAGDKTQYF. DNA of the CDR3: TGCGCCAGCAGCTTGGGGCTAGCGGGAGATAAGACCCAGTACTTC. Full variable domain (missing parts from reference TRBV5-1 and TRBJ2-5): KAGVTQTPRYLIKTRGQQVTLSCSPISGHRSVSWYQQTPGQGLQFLFEYFSETQRNKGNFPGRFSGRQFSNSRSEMNVSTLELGDSALYLCASSLGLAGDKTQYFGPGTRLLVL.

This clonotype has only a few counts. The V call is TRBV19, the J call TRBJ2-1; no clear D. Germline V CDR1 and CDR2: LNHDA, SQIVND (reference sequence). There are 14 residues in the CDR3. Trimming pared 2 bases from V and 1 base from J, leaving 6 bases between. The CDR3 DNA sequence: TGTGCCAGTAGTATACCGGTTTCCTACAATGAGCAGTTCTTC. Protein product: CASSIPVSYNEQFF.

This clonotype was detected only once. The chain combines TRBV10-2 with TRBJ2-6; no clear D. The CDR3 has 15 residues. CDR1 is WSHSY, CDR2 SAAADI, per germline. Trimming took off 7 bases at V and 0 bases at J, with 10 bases between the two ends. CDR3: CASMGIDSGANVLTF. CDR3 nucleotides: TGCGCCAGCATGGGTATCGACTCTGGGGCCAACGTCCTGACTTTC.

This clonotype was seen at least ten times. V and J are TRBV28 and TRBJ1-2; D is unclear. V was cut by 1 base and J by 1 base, with 7 bases left in between. Per germline, CDR1 MDHEN and CDR2 SYDVKM. The CDR3 length is 14 residues. CDR3 DNA sequence: TGTGCCAGCAGTTTATCGGGGAATAACTATGGCTACACCTTC. Translating it yields CASSLSGNNYGYTF.

As concerns this clonotype: The CDR3 carries no conserved terminal phenylalanine or tryptophan, so it likely arises from a read error. V gene TRBV11-1 combines with J gene TRBJ2-3, with D tentatively TRBD2 (5 bases). Germline assignment: CDR1 SGHAT and CDR2 FQDESV (reference sequence). This CDR3 region has 15 residues. The chain's CDR3 is CASSLAVRAVDMQYI. In nucleotides, the CDR3 is TGTGCCAGCAGCTTAGCGGTGAGGGCCGTAGATATGCAGTATATT.

The gene calls are TRBV2 and TRBJ2-2; no clear D. This CDR3 contains 13 residues. Trimming removed 8 bases from V and 5 bases from J, with 12 bases in between. Germline V lookup: CDR1 SNHLY, CDR2 FYNNEI. CDR3 amino acids: CASSIWDTGELFF. The CDR3 bases are TGTGCCAGCTCTATTTGGGATACCGGGGAGCTGTTTTTT. The full variable domain, completed using reference TRBV2 and TRBJ2-2, is EPEVTQTPSHQVTQMGQEVILRCVPISNHLYFYWYRQILGQKVEFLVSFYNNEISEKSEIFDDQFSVERPDGSNFTLKIRSTKLEDSAMYFCASSIWDTGELFFGEGSRLTVL.

This clonotype was detected a few times. The chain couples TRBV7-9 to TRBJ2-5; 10 bases align to TRBD1. This CDR3 is 14 amino acids long. The germline V gene encodes CDR1 SEHNR and CDR2 FQNEAQ (reference sequence). With 1 base clipped from V and 6 bases from J, the junction kept 2 bases outside the gene matches. CDR3 bases: TGTGCCAGCAGCTTAGAGACAGGGGGCCAGACCCAGTACTTC. This encodes CASSLETGGQTQYF.

This clonotype was detected many times. The genes are TRBV28 and TRBJ2-3; TRBD2 matches at 13 bases. Germline V gene sequence: CDR1 MDHEN, CDR2 SYDVKM. Germline trimming cut 4 bases from V and 2 bases from J; bases unmatched to any gene: 6. The CDR3 is 17 amino acids. CDR3 in DNA: TGTGCCAGCAGTTCCTGGACTAGCGGGAGTACCACAGATACGCAGTATTTT. It specifies CASSSWTSGSTTDTQYF.

The V and J genes are TRBV4-1 and TRBJ2-5; 10 nucleotides agree with TRBD2. CDR3 length equals 19 residues. V lost 2 bases, J lost 5 bases, and 17 bases stayed unmatched. Germline-derived CDR1 and CDR2 are MGHRA and YSYEKL. The CDR3 reads CASSQKTGGVAGGGETQYF. CDR3 in DNA: TGCGCCAGCAGCCAAAAGACGGGAGGAGTAGCGGGAGGTGGTGAGACCCAGTACTTC.

This clonotype was seen a handful of times. This chain connects TRBV7-2 to TRBJ2-7; D may be TRBD2 (7 bases). The CDR3 runs to 15 residues. The germline V and J ends were trimmed by 1 base and 2 bases, with 12 bases remaining between them. Germline values: CDR1 SGHTA, CDR2 FQGNSA. CDR3: CASSLGGGDAYEQYF. CDR3 sequence (DNA): TGTGCCAGCAGCTTAGGAGGGGGGGATGCCTACGAGCAGTACTTC.

The CDR3 region is CASSLTSTSGFSYEQYF. The DNA of the CDR3 is TGCGCCAGCAGCCTAACCTCGACTAGCGGGTTCTCCTACGAGCAGTACTTC. The gene calls are TRBV4-1 and TRBJ2-7; TRBD2 matches at 10 bases. The junction had 9 bases not matched to a gene; V was cut back by 4 bases and J by 0 bases. The CDR3 contains 17 residues. Germline V gene sequence: CDR1 MGHRA, CDR2 YSYEKL.

At least ten counts were recorded for this clonotype. The CDR3 reads CSASSVGTQYF. The CDR3 DNA sequence: TGCAGTGCTAGTTCCGTTGGGACCCAGTACTTC. The chain couples TRBV20-1 to TRBJ2-5; D gene ambiguous. Trimming removed 3 bases at V and 7 bases at J, with 9 bases between. The length of the CDR3 is 11 residues. Germline CDR1 is DFQATT and CDR2 is SNEGSKA (reference sequence).

This clonotype was detected a few times. CDR3 loop: CASSVGGGPRETQYF. Written as DNA, the CDR3 is TGTGCCAGCAGCGTAGGGGGGGGACCCAGGGAGACCCAGTACTTC. The V and J genes are TRBV9 and TRBJ2-5; 7 nucleotides match TRBD2. CDR1 and CDR2 from the germline V gene are SGDLS and YYNGEE. The CDR3 consists of 15 residues. V trimming: 0 bases; J trimming: 5 bases; junction bases outside the gene matches: 7.

This clonotype was counted between two and nine times. The J gene is TRBJ1-5, the V gene TRBV30; 8 bases agree with TRBD1. CDR3 length: 16 amino acids. Germline CDR1 GTSNPN, CDR2 SVGIG (reference sequence). Trimming removed 7 bases from V and 1 base from J; junction bases left unmatched: 12. CDR3 amino acids: CALSQGARVSNQPQHF. The CDR3 DNA is TGTGCCTTATCGCAGGGGGCGCGGGTCAGCAATCAGCCCCAGCATTTT.

Many counts were recorded for this clonotype. The rearrangement uses TRBV2 and TRBJ2-1, with 9 bases that match TRBD2. The CDR3 has 15 amino acids. V dropped 4 bases and J dropped 4; count of bases not matched to a gene: 5. Looked up from germline, CDR1 is SNHLY and CDR2 is FYNNEI. The CDR3 sequence is CASSVETSGYNEQFF. CDR3 nucleotide sequence: TGTGCCAGCAGTGTGGAGACTAGCGGTTACAATGAGCAGTTCTTC.

This clonotype was recorded many times. The J gene is TRBJ2-5, the V gene TRBV12-3 or TRBV12-4; D uncertain. The CDR3 contains 16 residues. V lost 6 bases, J lost 5 bases, and 22 bases lay in between. CDR3 amino acids: CASRPSSARNVETQYF. CDR3 nucleotide sequence: TGTGCCAGCAGACCTTCTTCGGCTAGGAATGTGGAGACCCAGTACTTC.

There are many counts of this clonotype. This chain links TRBV7-9 with TRBJ2-3; D is perhaps TRBD2 (5 bases). The germline V gene encodes CDR1 SEHNR and CDR2 FQNEAQ (reference sequence). CDR3 length: 17 amino acids. V lost 5 bases, J lost 5 bases, and 23 bases lay in between. The CDR3 here is CASSLLGLSMALDTQYF. The CDR3 bases are TGTGCCAGCAGCCTACTCGGACTTTCCATGGCCCTAGATACGCAGTATTTT.

Many counts were recorded for this clonotype. CDR3 protein: CASSLVGQTMRQFF. The CDR3 bases are TGCGCCAGCAGCTTGGTTGGACAGACAATGAGGCAGTTCTTC. The V and J genes are TRBV5-1 and TRBJ2-1; D possibly corresponds to TRBD1 (6 bases). The V end was cut by 0 bases, the J end by 12 bases, with 16 bases between. In germline, CDR1 is SGHRS, CDR2 YFSETQ. The CDR3 runs 14 residues. Variable domain in full (rest from reference TRBV5-1 and TRBJ2-1): KAGVTQTPRYLIKTRGQQVTLSCSPISGHRSVSWYQQTPGQGLQFLFEYFSETQRNKGNFPGRFSGRQFSNSRSEMNVSTLELGDSALYLCASSLVGQTMRQFFGPGTRLTVL.